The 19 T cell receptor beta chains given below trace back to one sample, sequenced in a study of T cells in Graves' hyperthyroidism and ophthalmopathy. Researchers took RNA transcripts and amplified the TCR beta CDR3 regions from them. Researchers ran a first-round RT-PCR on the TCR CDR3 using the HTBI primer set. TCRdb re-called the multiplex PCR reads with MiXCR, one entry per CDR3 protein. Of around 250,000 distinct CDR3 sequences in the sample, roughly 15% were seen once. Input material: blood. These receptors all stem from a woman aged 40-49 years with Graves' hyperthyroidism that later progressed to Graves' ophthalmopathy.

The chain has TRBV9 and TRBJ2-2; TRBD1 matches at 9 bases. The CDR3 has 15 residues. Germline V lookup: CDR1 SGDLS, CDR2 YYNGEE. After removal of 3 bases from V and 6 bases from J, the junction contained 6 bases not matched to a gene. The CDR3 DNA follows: TGTGCCAGCAGCGCGCGGACAGGGGTCCCCGGGGAGCTGTTTTTT. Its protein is CASSARTGVPGELFF.

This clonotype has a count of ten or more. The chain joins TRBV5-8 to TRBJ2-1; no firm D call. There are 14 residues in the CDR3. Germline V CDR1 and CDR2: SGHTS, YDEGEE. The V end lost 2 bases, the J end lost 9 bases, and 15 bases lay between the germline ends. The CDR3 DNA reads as TGTGCCAGCAGCTTAAACTATTGGAGCTCTGAGCAGTTCTTC. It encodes CASSLNYWSSEQFF.

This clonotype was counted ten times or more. CDR3 DNA sequence: TGCGCCAGCAGCCGCCTCGGTCAGCGAGATACGCAGTATTTT. It encodes CASSRLGQRDTQYF. This rearrangement joins TRBV4-1 to TRBJ2-3; no definite D call. The CDR3 covers 14 residues. The germline V and J ends were trimmed by 4 bases and 5 bases, with 13 bases remaining between them. Germline lookup yields CDR1 MGHRA and CDR2 YSYEKL.

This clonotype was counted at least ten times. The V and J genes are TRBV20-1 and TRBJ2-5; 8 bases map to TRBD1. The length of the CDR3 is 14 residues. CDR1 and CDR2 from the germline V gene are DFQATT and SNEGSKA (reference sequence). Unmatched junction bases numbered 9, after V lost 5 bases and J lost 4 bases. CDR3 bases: TGCAGTGCTTTGCCGGGACAGGTCCCAGAGACCCAGTACTTC. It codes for CSALPGQVPETQYF.

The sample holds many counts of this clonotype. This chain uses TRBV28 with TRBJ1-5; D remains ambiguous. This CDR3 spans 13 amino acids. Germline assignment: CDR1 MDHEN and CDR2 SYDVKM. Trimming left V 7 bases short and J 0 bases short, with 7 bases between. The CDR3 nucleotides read TGTGCCAGCACGCGGGATAGCAATCAGCCCCAGCATTTT. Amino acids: CASTRDSNQPQHF. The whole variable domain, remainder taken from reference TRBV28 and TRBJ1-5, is DVKVTQSSRYLVKRTGEKVFLECVQDMDHENMFWYRQDPGLGLRLIYFSYDVKMKEKGDIPEGYSVSREKKERFSLILESASTNQTSMYLCASTRDSNQPQHFGDGTRLSIL.

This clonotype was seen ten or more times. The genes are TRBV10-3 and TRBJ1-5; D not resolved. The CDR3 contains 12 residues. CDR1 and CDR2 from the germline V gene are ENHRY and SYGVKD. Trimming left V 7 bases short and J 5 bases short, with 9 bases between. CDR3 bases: TGTGCCATCAAGGACGGAGATCAGCCCCAGCATTTT. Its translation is CAIKDGDQPQHF.

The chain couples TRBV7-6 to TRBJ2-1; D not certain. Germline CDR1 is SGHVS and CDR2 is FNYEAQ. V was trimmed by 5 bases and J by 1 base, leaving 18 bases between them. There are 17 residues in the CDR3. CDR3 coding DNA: TGTGCCAGCAGCCAAGGAGCTCCCCGGATATCCTACAATGAGCAGTTCTTC. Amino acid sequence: CASSQGAPRISYNEQFF.

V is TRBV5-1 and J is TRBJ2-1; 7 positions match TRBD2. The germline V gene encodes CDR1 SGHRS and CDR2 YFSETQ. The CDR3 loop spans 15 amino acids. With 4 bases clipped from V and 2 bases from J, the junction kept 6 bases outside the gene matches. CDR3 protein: CASSGGTKTYNEQFF. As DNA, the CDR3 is TGCGCCAGCAGCGGCGGGACTAAAACCTACAATGAGCAGTTCTTC.

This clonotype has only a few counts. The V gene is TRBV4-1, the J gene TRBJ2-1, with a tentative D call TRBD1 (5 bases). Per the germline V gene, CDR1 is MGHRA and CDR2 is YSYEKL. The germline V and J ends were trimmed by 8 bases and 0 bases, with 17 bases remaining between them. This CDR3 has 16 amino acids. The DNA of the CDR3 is TGCGCCAGCCGAAAATTTACAGGTCCCTCCTACAATGAGCAGTTCTTC. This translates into CASRKFTGPSYNEQFF.

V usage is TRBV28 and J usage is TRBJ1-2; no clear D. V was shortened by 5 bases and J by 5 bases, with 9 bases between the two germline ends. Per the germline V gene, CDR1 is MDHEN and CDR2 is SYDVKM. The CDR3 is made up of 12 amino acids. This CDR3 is CASSDRSYGYTF. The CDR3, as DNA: TGTGCCAGCAGTGATCGGAGTTATGGCTACACCTTC.

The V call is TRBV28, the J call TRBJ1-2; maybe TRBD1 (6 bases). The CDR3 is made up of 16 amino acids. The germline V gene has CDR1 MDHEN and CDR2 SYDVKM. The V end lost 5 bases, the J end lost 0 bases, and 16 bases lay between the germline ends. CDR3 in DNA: TGTGCCAGCAGTCCACCGGGACACACCTCTAACTATGGCTACACCTTC. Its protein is CASSPPGHTSNYGYTF.

CDR3 sequence (DNA): TGTGCCAGTAGTCAACGGACAGGGCGAGCTTTCTTT. Protein sequence: CASSQRTGRAFF. The V and J genes are TRBV19 and TRBJ1-1, with TRBD1 matching over 8 bases. This CDR3 has 12 residues. CDR1 is LNHDA and CDR2 is SQIVND in the germline V gene (reference sequence). The junction had 6 bases not matched to a gene; V was cut back by 5 bases and J by 10 bases. Filled out from reference TRBV19 and TRBJ1-1, the complete variable domain reads DGGITQSPKYLFRKEGQNVTLSCEQNLNHDAMYWYRQDPGQGLRLIYYSQIVNDFQKGDIAEGYSVSREKKESFPLTVTSAQKNPTAFYLCASSQRTGRAFFGQGTRLTVV.

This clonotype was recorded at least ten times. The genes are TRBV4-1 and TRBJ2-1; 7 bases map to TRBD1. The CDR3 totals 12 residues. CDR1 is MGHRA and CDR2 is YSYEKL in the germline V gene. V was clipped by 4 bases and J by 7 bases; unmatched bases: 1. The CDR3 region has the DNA TGCGCCAGCAGCCTGACAGGGAATGAGCAGTTCTTC. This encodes CASSLTGNEQFF.

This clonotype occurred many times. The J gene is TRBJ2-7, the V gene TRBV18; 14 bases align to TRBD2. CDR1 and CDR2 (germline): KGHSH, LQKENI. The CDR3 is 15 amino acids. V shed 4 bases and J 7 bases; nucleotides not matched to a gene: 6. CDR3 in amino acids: CASSLGTSGSLEQYF. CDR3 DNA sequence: TGTGCCAGCTCACTAGGGACTAGCGGGAGTTTGGAGCAGTACTTC.

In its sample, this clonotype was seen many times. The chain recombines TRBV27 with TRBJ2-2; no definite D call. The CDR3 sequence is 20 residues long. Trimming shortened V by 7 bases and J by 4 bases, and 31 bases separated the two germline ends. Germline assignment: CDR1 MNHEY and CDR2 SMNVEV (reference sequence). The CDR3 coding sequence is TGTGCCAGCATTGATGTGGACGATTGGTCTGGGAAGCCGGGCACCGGGGAGCTGTTTTTT. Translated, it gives CASIDVDDWSGKPGTGELFF.

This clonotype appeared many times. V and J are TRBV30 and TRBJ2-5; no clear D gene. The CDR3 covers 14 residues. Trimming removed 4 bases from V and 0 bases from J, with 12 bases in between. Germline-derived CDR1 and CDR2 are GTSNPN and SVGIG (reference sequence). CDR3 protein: CAWTALTNQETQYF. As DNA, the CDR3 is TGTGCCTGGACCGCGTTGACCAACCAAGAGACCCAGTACTTC.

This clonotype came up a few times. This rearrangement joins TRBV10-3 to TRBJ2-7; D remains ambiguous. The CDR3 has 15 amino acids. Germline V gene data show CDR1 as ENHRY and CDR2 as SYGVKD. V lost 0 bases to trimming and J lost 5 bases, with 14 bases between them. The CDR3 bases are TGTGCCATCAGTGAGTCTCAGGACCTTCTAGACGAGCAGTACTTC. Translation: CAISESQDLLDEQYF.

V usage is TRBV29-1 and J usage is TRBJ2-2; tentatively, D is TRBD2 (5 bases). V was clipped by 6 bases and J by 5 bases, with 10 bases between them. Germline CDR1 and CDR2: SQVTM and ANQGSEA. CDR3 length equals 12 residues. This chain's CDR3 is CSVRGRTGELFF. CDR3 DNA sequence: TGCAGCGTCAGAGGGAGAACCGGGGAGCTGTTTTTT.

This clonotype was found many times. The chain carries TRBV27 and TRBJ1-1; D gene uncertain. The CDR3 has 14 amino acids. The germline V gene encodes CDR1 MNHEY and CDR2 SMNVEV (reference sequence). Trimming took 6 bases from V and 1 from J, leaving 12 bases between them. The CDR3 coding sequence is TGTGCCAGCAGCTACACATCTTCGAACACTGAAGCTTTCTTT. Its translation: CASSYTSSNTEAFF.